This TCR beta chain was sequenced for a study of blood T cell repertoires in COVID-19. About the study: Some COVID-19 samples were acute and others convalescent; all came from the United States, Italy and Spain. PBMCs, B-cell-depleted T cells, or T cells were the source of the cDNA or gDNA that made up the material.

J gave up 1 base and V 8 bases, and 3 bases lay outside the gene matches. The CDR3 consists of 14 residues. Germline V gives CDR1 MNHEY, CDR2 SVGAGI. As originally analysed: How many nucleated cells were present was estimated from reference gene primer amplification. Assay used: immunoSEQ multiplex PCR; TCRdb lists only in-frame clones, some missing. V, J and clone size reflect that table, while D and trimming were determined from the DNA. The sample carries around 260,000 clones, about 83% recorded once. The rearrangement uses TRBV6-5 and TRBJ2-2, with TRBD1 matching 8 bases. Sequencing input: peripheral blood. The source is a woman aged 45-60 years who had recovered from COVID-19. The chain's CDR3 is CASDRGQNTGELFF. The CDR3 bases are TGTGCCAGCGACAGGGGTCAGAACACCGGGGAGCTGTTTTTT.